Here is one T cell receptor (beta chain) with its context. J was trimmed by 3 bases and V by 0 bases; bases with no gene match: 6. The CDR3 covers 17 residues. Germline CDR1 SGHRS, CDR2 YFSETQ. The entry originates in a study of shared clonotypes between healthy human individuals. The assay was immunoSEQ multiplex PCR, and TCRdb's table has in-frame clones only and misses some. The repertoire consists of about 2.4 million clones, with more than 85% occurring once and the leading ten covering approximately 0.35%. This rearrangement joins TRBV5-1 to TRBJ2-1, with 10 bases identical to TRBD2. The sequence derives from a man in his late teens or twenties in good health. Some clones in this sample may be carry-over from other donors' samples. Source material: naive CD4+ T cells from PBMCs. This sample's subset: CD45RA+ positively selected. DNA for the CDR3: TGCGCCAGCAGCTTGGCCGGGGCTAGCGGGAGCTACAATGAGCAGTTCTTC. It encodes CASSLAGASGSYNEQFF.